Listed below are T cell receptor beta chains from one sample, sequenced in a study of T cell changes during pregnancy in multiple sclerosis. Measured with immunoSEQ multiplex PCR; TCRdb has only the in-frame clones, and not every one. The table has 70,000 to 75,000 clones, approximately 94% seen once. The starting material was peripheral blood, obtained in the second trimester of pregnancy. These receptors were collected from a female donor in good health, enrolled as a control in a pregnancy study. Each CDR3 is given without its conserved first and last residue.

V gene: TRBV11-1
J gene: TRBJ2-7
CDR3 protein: ASSFQGAYEQY

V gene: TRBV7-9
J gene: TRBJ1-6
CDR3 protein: ASSQNRPYGRVNSPLH

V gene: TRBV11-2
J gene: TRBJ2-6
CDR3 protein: ASSLAEQGLGVNVLT

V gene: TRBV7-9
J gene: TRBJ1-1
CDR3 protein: ASSLAGGEAF

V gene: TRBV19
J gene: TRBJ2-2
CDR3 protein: ASSIEGANTGELF

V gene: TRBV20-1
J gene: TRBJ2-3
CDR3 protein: SAPGANTQY

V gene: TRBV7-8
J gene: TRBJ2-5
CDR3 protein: ASSPHSGGARETQY

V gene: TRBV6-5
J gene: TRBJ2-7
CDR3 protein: ASSYAGENEQY

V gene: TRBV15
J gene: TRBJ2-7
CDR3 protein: ATSRDQQARYEQY

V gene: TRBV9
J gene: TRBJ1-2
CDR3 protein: ASSAAPGVSYGYT

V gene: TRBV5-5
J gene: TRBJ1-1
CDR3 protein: ASSFGDRIRTEAF

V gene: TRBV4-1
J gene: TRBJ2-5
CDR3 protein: ASSQEKDTTQETQY

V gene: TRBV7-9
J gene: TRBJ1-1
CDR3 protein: ASSRFEGTEAF

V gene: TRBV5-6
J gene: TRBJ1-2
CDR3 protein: ASSPTGFYGYT

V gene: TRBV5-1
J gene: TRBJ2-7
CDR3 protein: ASSRNNYEQY

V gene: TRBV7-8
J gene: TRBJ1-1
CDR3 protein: ASSLRDRAIEAF

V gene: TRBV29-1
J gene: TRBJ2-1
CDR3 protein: SGIRGNEQF

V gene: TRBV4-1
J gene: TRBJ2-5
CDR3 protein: ASSQRGPGETQY

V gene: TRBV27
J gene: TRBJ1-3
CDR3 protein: ASSRGGAAPGNTIY

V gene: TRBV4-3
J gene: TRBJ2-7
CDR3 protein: ASSQDAARQGIEQY

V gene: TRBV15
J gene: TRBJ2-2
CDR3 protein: ATYRGPGQANTGELF

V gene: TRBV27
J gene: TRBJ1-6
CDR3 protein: ASSPRQGLDSPLH

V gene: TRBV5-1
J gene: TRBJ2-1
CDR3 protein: ASSPWTSGGEQF

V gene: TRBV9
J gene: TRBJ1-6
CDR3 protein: ASSVVAGSNSPLH

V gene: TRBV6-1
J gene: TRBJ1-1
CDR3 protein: ASRQTLPRDEAF